This T cell receptor (beta chain) was observed in a study of shared clonotypes between healthy human individuals. Points from the study as a whole: An effect of sequencing depth on clonotype sharing among donors was expected.

About this clone: Its target is not known. Other nucleotide sequences from this sample produce the same CDR3.

As originally analysed: ImmunoSEQ output lacked quality scores and full-length reads, limiting matched filtering. The table came from immunoSEQ multiplex PCR; TCRdb's copy has only in-frame clones and leaves some out. From that table come the V and J calls and clone size; the DNA was used to work out D and trimming. The table lists 95,000 to 120,000 clones, about 62% of them singletons. The donor cohort consisted entirely of Caucasian adults residing in Nashville, Tennessee. CD8 memory combined CD45RO+ cells with CCR7-negative CD45RA+ TemRA cells. This CDR3 spans 13 amino acids. CDR1 is SEHNR, CDR2 FQNEAQ, per germline (reference sequence). Trimming pared 3 bases from V and 6 bases from J, leaving 10 bases between.

The receptor was isolated from a young woman in good health. Material: memory CD8+ T cells sorted from blood. Stated subset: CD45RO+ cells pooled with CCR7-negative TemRA cells. The gene calls are TRBV7-9 and TRBJ2-3; possibly TRBD2 for D (6 bases). The CDR3, as DNA: TGTGCCAGCAGCTTGAGCGGGCGGGATACGCAGTATTTT. It specifies CASSLSGRDTQYF.